These T cell receptor beta chains were read from a single sample in a study of T cells in Graves' hyperthyroidism and ophthalmopathy. TCRdb re-analysed the multiplex PCR reads in MiXCR, keeping a single row per CDR3 protein. The table shows around 300,000 distinct CDR3 sequences, with around 14% occurring only once. Material: blood. Source of these receptors: a woman aged 25 to 45 with Graves' hyperthyroidism. Both conserved end residues are part of each CDR3. A D gene is named only where the DNA matches it firmly. Only part of the rows carry a size: once, few, many, or a class if the clone is expanded.

j_call | v_call | d_call | clone_size | cdr3_nt | cdr3_aa
TRBJ2-2 | TRBV25-1 | TRBD2 | . | TGTGCCAGCAGTGAACAAGCGGGAGTCGCCGGGGAGCTGTTTTTT | CASSEQAGVAGELFF
TRBJ1-2 | TRBV19 | TRBD1 | many | TGTGCCAGTACTTCCGGGACAGCCTATGGCTACACCTTC | CASTSGTAYGYTF
TRBJ1-5 | TRBV28 | . | many | TGTGCCAGCACCACCTCCGGGACATTTAGCAATCAGCCCCAGCATTTT | CASTTSGTFSNQPQHF
TRBJ1-6 | TRBV7-8 | TRBD1 | many | TGTGCCAGCAGTACAGGGGGCGCAGTTTCACCCCTCCACTTT | CASSTGGAVSPLHF
TRBJ2-1 | TRBV9 | TRBD1 | many | TGTGCCAGCAGCGAGTCGGGACAGGGGTGGGGTGAGCAGTTCTTC | CASSESGQGWGEQFF
TRBJ2-7 | TRBV28 | . | many | TGTGCCAGCACCCTTAGACAGGCCTACTACGAGCAGTACTTC | CASTLRQAYYEQYF
TRBJ1-1 | TRBV7-2 | . | many | TGTGCCAGCAGCTTAGCGTGGGAGAAAGCTTTCTTT | CASSLAWEKAFF
TRBJ1-1 | TRBV5-1 | . | many | TGCGCCAGCAGCTTGGCGCGGGGGAACACTGAAGCTTTCTTT | CASSLARGNTEAFF
TRBJ2-7 | TRBV5-1 | TRBD2 | . | TGCGCCAGCAGCTTCGGGACTACCTACGAGCAGTACTTC | CASSFGTTYEQYF
TRBJ2-1 | TRBV20-1 | . | many | TGCAGTGCTAGACCCCCCGGTCCCTACAATGAGCAGTTCTTC | CSARPPGPYNEQFF
TRBJ2-7 | TRBV28 | . | few | TGTGCCAGCAGTTTACAACCCCTGATCAAGCAGTACTTC | CASSLQPLIKQYF
TRBJ2-3 | TRBV28 | TRBD2 | many | TGTGCCAGCAGTTTAGGGGGAGCGGGACTTTTGTCGGATACGCAGTATTTT | CASSLGGAGLLSDTQYF
TRBJ2-3 | TRBV28 | TRBD2 | many | TGTGCCAGCAGTTTGCCTCTTCGGGCGGGAGCTTGGGATACGCAGTATTTT | CASSLPLRAGAWDTQYF
TRBJ1-6 | TRBV19 | . | once | TGTGCCAGTAGCCGAGGGAGGAGTGTGAATTCACCCCTCCACTTT | CASSRGRSVNSPLHF
TRBJ2-6 | TRBV2 | . | . | TGTGCCAGCAGTGATGGGGGTGCACGGGCCAACGTCCTGACTTTC | CASSDGGARANVLTF
TRBJ1-1 | TRBV6-6 | . | . | TGTGCCAGCAGTTACTGGGGGGCCGGTGAAGCTTTCTTT | CASSYWGAGEAFF
TRBJ2-1 | TRBV28 | . | many | TGTGCCAGCAGAGTTGGCCCCGGGGTGGATGAGCAGTTCTTC | CASRVGPGVDEQFF
TRBJ2-7 | TRBV20-1 | . | few | TGCAGTGCCGGAGGGTCCTTATCCTACGAGCAGTACTTC | CSAGGSLSYEQYF
TRBJ2-7 | TRBV6-6 | TRBD1 | many | TGTGCCAGCAGTTACGGACAGGGGGCGGGCGAGCAGTACTTC | CASSYGQGAGEQYF
TRBJ2-3 | TRBV5-1 | TRBD2 | few | TGCGCCAGCAGCGGGACTACCGGGGAGGGTACGCAGTATTTT | CASSGTTGEGTQYF
TRBJ2-5 | TRBV7-9 | . | few | TGTGCCAGCAGCTTCTACCCCCAGGAAGAAGAGACCCAGTACTTC | CASSFYPQEEETQYF
TRBJ2-3 | TRBV15 | TRBD2 | many | TGTGCCACCAGCAGAAACCCCGGGACGGGGGGGGATACGCAGTATTTT | CATSRNPGTGGDTQYF
TRBJ2-7 | TRBV9 | . | many | TGTGCCAGCAGCGTAGCTTATGGGGCTACCTACGAGCAGTACTTC | CASSVAYGATYEQYF
TRBJ1-6 | TRBV28 | TRBD1 | many | TGTGCCAGCAGTCCGGTTATCCCGCGGTGGAGACAGGGAAATTCACCCCTCCACTTT | CASSPVIPRWRQGNSPLHF
TRBJ2-1 | TRBV7-2 | . | many | TGTGCCAGCAGCTTGGGGAGTAGCAATGAGCAGTTCTTC | CASSLGSSNEQFF
TRBJ2-3 | TRBV7-3 | . | . | TGTGCCAGCAGCCAGTGCGCTACGCAGTATTTT | CASSQCATQYF
TRBJ2-2 | TRBV6-1 | . | . | . | CASILDRTNTGELFF
TRBJ1-2 | TRBV20-1 | TRBD1 | many | TGCAGTGCCCAGGACAGGAACTATGGCTACACCTTC | CSAQDRNYGYTF
TRBJ2-2 | TRBV4-2 | . | . | TGTGCCAGCAGCCAAGATTCCCTCCTTACCGGGGAGCTGTTTTTT | CASSQDSLLTGELFF
TRBJ1-1 | TRBV30 | TRBD1 | few | TGTGCCTGGAGTAAACCGGGACAGACGAACACTGAAGCTTTCTTT | CAWSKPGQTNTEAFF
TRBJ2-1 | TRBV9 | TRBD2 | few | TGTGCCAGCAGCGCCTCACCAGCGGGGGGGACCGACAATGAGCAGTTCTTC | CASSASPAGGTDNEQFF
TRBJ2-1 | TRBV9 | TRBD2 | many | TGTGCCAGCAGCAAAGCCGGGACTAGCGGCGAGAGCTCCTACAATGAGCAGTTCTTC | CASSKAGTSGESSYNEQFF
TRBJ2-7 | TRBV29-1 | TRBD1 | many | TGCAGCGCCAAGGGGGCCCGGACAGGTGACGCCTACGAGCAGTACTTC | CSAKGARTGDAYEQYF
TRBJ2-3 | TRBV20-1 | . | few | TGCAGTGCTAGGACCGAGGTGCCCCGGGACCCGGCAGATACGCAGTATTTT | CSARTEVPRDPADTQYF
TRBJ2-5 | TRBV7-9 | . | few | TGTGCCATCTCCAGGGGATTCGACGAGACCCAGTACTTC | CAISRGFDETQYF
TRBJ2-3 | TRBV18 | . | many | TGTGCCAGCTCACCTCCCGCGGGACGCACAGATACGCAGTATTTT | CASSPPAGRTDTQYF
TRBJ2-2 | TRBV12-3/TRBV12-4 | . | few | TGTGCCAGCAGTCCCGGGACACTGAACACCGGGGAGCTGTTTTTT | CASSPGTLNTGELFF
TRBJ1-5 | TRBV7-9 | . | few | TGTGCCAGCAGCCCCTACAGTGGTCAGCCCCAGCATTTT | CASSPYSGQPQHF
TRBJ1-6 | TRBV5-4 | . | . | TGTGCCAGCAGCTTGGACCAGGCGGTAGGGTCACCCCTCCACTTT | CASSLDQAVGSPLHF
TRBJ2-7 | TRBV6-1 | . | few | TGTGCCAGCAGGGGACTCGGAGTCGACGAGCAGTACTTC | CASRGLGVDEQYF
TRBJ2-7 | TRBV11-2 | . | many | TGTGCCAGCAGCCGAGCCGACAGGTCTTCGGTCTACGAGCAGTACTTC | CASSRADRSSVYEQYF
TRBJ2-1 | TRBV6-1 | . | few | TGTGCCAGCAGTGAAGCGCTCGCAGTCAATCAGTTCTTC | CASSEALAVNQFF
TRBJ2-7 | TRBV29-1 | TRBD2 | few | TGCAGCGTAACAGCGGGAGGGTCTCGCGAGCAGTACTTC | CSVTAGGSREQYF